This T cell receptor (beta chain) was sequenced for a study of cytomegalovirus exposure and HLA in healthy donors. The PCR made use of 60 Vbeta and 13 Jbeta primers. The repertoire was sequenced with immunoSEQ multiplex PCR; TCRdb's copy has only in-frame clones and lacks some. This sample has under 200,000 clones, with around four fifths found just once. CDR3 length: 18 amino acids. Germline V CDR1 and CDR2: ENHRY, SYGVKD. Trimming took 6 bases from V and 2 from J; bases not matched to a gene: 16. This TCR was recovered from a girl aged 2 to 9 in good health and CMV-seropositive. The V call is TRBV10-3, the J call TRBJ2-3; TRBD2 aligns across 8 bases. The sample comprised PBMCs. CDR3 sequence reads: CAISASGGRTPNTDTQYF. CDR3 nucleotide sequence: TGTGCCATCAGCGCTTCTGGCGGGAGGACACCTAACACAGATACGCAGTATTTT.